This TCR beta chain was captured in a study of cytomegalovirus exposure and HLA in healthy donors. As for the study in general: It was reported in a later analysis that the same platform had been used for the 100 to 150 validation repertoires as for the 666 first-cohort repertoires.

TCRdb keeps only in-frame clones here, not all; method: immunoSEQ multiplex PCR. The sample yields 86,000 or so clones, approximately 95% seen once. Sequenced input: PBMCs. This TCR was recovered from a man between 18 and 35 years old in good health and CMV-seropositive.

The CDR3 region is CASSPEGTSGRPEQYF. In DNA, the CDR3 is TGCGCCAGCAGCCCCGAGGGGACTAGCGGGAGACCCGAGCAGTACTTC. V usage is TRBV4-1 and J usage is TRBJ2-7, with 14 bases lining up with TRBD2. The CDR3 loop spans 16 amino acids. Germline values: CDR1 MGHRA, CDR2 YSYEKL. J lost 6 bases, V lost 4 bases, and 8 bases had no gene match.